This T cell receptor beta chain was documented in a study of PD-1 blockade in classical Hodgkin lymphoma. Study-level findings and limits: Patients who responded completely had about the same baseline diversity as newly diagnosed patients.

This sample's time point: cycle 4 day 1 (C4D1), after 6 weeks of nivolumab. Patients all relapsed after autologous stem cell transplantation, and there was variation in brentuximab vedotin exposure. Relapsed/refractory classical Hodgkin lymphoma patients had complete, partial or progressive responses. The CDR3 length is 18 residues. Germline CDR1 reads LGHNA; CDR2 reads YSLEER. V lost 4 bases and J lost 1; bases outside the gene matches: 12. Of note for this clone: Its antigen is still unknown.

Clones were read by immunoSEQ multiplex PCR, and TCRdb kept only the in-frame ones, dropping some. The table includes about 41,000 clones, roughly two thirds detected once. The origin of this receptor is a human donor with classical Hodgkin lymphoma. The sequences come from peripheral blood mononuclear cells (PBMCs), collected before the fourth cycle of nivolumab. The V call is TRBV4-3, the J call TRBJ2-3, with 9 bases that match TRBD2. Here the CDR3 reads CASSPGPGLAGGTDTQYF. CDR3 nucleotides: TGCGCCAGCAGCCCAGGCCCGGGACTAGCCGGGGGCACAGATACGCAGTATTTT.